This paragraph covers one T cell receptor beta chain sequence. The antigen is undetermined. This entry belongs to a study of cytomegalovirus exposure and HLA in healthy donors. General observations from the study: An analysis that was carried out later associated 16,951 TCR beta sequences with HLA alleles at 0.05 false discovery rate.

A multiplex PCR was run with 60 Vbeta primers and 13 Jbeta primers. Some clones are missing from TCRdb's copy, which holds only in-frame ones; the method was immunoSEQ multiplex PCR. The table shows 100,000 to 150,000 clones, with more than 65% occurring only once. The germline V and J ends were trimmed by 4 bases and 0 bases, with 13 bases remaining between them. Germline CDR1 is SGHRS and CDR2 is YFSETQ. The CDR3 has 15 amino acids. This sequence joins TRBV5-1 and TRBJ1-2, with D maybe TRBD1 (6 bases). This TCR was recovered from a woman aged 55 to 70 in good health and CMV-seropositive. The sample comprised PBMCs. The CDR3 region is CASSPGQPANYGYTF. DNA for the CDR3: TGCGCCAGCAGCCCCGGACAGCCTGCTAACTATGGCTACACCTTC.